These T cell receptor beta chains were read from a single sample in a study of CD8+CD57+ T cells in acquired aplastic anemia. One entry per CDR3 protein, called by TCRdb with MiXCR from the reads. Among hundreds of thousands of distinct CDR3 sequences listed, roughly 34% were seen once. Material: sorted CD4+, CD8+, or CD8+CD57+ T cells (not recorded which) from PBMCs. Receptors originate from a human donor with aplastic anemia. Both conserved end residues are part of each CDR3. The order of the fields is CDR3 protein, CDR3 DNA, J gene, clone size, V gene, D gene. D genes are given only for firm matches. A clone size is listed for some rows: how often the clone was seen (once, few, many), or a class if it is expanded.

CDR3aa: CSVGGDRGLGDQPQHF
CDR3nt: TGCAGCGTTGGGGGGGACAGGGGTTTAGGGGATCAGCCCCAGCATTTT
j_gene: TRBJ1-5
abundance: -
v_gene: TRBV29-1
d_gene: TRBD1

CDR3aa: CASSLDFPGNNSPLHF
CDR3nt: TGTGCCAGCAGCTTAGATTTTCCTGGTAATAATTCACCCCTCCACTTT
j_gene: TRBJ1-6
abundance: few
v_gene: TRBV11-2
d_gene: -

CDR3aa: CAWSAETLHF
CDR3nt: TGTGCCTGGAGCGCGGAGACCCTCCACTTT
j_gene: TRBJ1-6
abundance: many
v_gene: TRBV30
d_gene: -

CDR3aa: CAALGLNTEAFF
CDR3nt: TGTGCCGCCCTGGGATTGAACACTGAAGCTTTCTTT
j_gene: TRBJ1-1
abundance: -
v_gene: TRBV2
d_gene: -

CDR3aa: CATRPALLAYGYTF
CDR3nt: TGTGCCACCAGGCCGGCCCTGCTAGCTTATGGCTACACCTTC
j_gene: TRBJ1-2
abundance: -
v_gene: TRBV15
d_gene: -

CDR3aa: CASSLGQGSGKLFF
CDR3nt: TGTGCCAGCAGCTTAGGACAGGGAAGTGGAAAACTGTTTTTT
j_gene: TRBJ1-4
abundance: many
v_gene: TRBV7-9
d_gene: TRBD1

CDR3aa: CASSVGFGGEKLFF
CDR3nt: TGTGCCAGCAGCGTAGGGTTCGGGGGCGAAAAACTGTTTTTT
j_gene: TRBJ1-4
abundance: -
v_gene: TRBV9
d_gene: -

CDR3aa: CASSEQEFKNIQYF
CDR3nt: TGTGCCAGCAGCGAACAGGAATTCAAAAACATTCAGTACTTC
j_gene: TRBJ2-4
abundance: few
v_gene: TRBV11-1
d_gene: -

CDR3aa: CAIRQGARGYTF
CDR3nt: TGTGCCATCAGGCAGGGGGCGCGTGGCTACACCTTC
j_gene: TRBJ1-2
abundance: -
v_gene: TRBV10-3
d_gene: TRBD1

CDR3aa: CASTPTNTGELFF
CDR3nt: TGTGCCAGCACCCCGACGAACACCGGGGAGCTGTTTTTT
j_gene: TRBJ2-2
abundance: -
v_gene: TRBV7-2
d_gene: -

CDR3aa: CASSEAYGQPQHF
CDR3nt: TGTGCCAGCAGTGAAGCGTACGGGCAGCCCCAGCATTTT
j_gene: TRBJ1-5
abundance: -
v_gene: TRBV6-1
d_gene: -

CDR3aa: CASSGQGLYNSPLHF
CDR3nt: TGTGCCAGCTCGGGACAGGGCCTATATAATTCACCCCTCCACTTT
j_gene: TRBJ1-6
abundance: -
v_gene: TRBV6-1
d_gene: TRBD1

CDR3aa: CASSQGDRENGYTF
CDR3nt: TGTGCCAGCAGCCAAGGGGACAGGGAGAATGGCTACACCTTC
j_gene: TRBJ1-2
abundance: few
v_gene: TRBV3-1
d_gene: TRBD1

CDR3aa: CASSSGTRNQPQHF
CDR3nt: TGTGCCAGCAGCAGCGGGACCCGCAATCAGCCCCAGCATTTT
j_gene: TRBJ1-5
abundance: -
v_gene: TRBV5-8
d_gene: -

CDR3aa: CASSLISGETQYF
CDR3nt: TGTGCCAGCAGCCTGATTAGCGGGGAGACCCAGTACTTC
j_gene: TRBJ2-5
abundance: -
v_gene: TRBV11-2
d_gene: TRBD2

CDR3aa: CASSHGAYGYTF
CDR3nt: TGTGCCAGCAGCCACGGTGCCTATGGCTACACCTTC
j_gene: TRBJ1-2
abundance: many
v_gene: TRBV7-2
d_gene: -

CDR3aa: CSAGDRDNYGYTF
CDR3nt: TGCAGTGCGGGGGACAGGGATAACTATGGCTACACCTTC
j_gene: TRBJ1-2
abundance: many
v_gene: TRBV20-1
d_gene: TRBD1

CDR3aa: CASSQDLGNGYEQYF
CDR3nt: TGCGCCAGCAGCCAAGATCTTGGCAACGGCTACGAGCAGTACTTC
j_gene: TRBJ2-7
abundance: -
v_gene: TRBV4-3
d_gene: -

CDR3aa: CSEGLTYGYTF
CDR3nt: TGCAGCGAGGGACTAACCTATGGCTACACCTTC
j_gene: TRBJ1-2
abundance: once
v_gene: TRBV29-1
d_gene: -

CDR3aa: CATSRRDRGDYSNQPQHF
CDR3nt: TGTGCCACCAGCAGACGGGACAGGGGGGACTATAGCAATCAGCCCCAGCATTTT
j_gene: TRBJ1-5
abundance: many
v_gene: TRBV15
d_gene: TRBD1

CDR3aa: CASSLFFSSSYNEQFF
CDR3nt: TGTGCCAGCAGCTTATTCTTTTCGAGCTCCTACAATGAGCAGTTCTTC
j_gene: TRBJ2-1
abundance: -
v_gene: TRBV11-2
d_gene: -

CDR3aa: CASSLTGLAGGGNEQFF
CDR3nt: TGTGCCAGCAGCTTAACGGGCCTAGCCGGGGGCGGCAATGAGCAGTTCTTC
j_gene: TRBJ2-1
abundance: few
v_gene: TRBV7-3
d_gene: -

CDR3aa: CASSLGVGFGTEAFF
CDR3nt: TGCGCCAGCAGCCTGGGTGTGGGGTTCGGGACTGAAGCTTTCTTT
j_gene: TRBJ1-1
abundance: few
v_gene: TRBV5-1
d_gene: -

CDR3aa: CASSDPTEYSNQPQHF
CDR3nt: TGTGCCAGCAGTGACCCGACAGAATATAGCAATCAGCCCCAGCATTTT
j_gene: TRBJ1-5
abundance: -
v_gene: TRBV2
d_gene: -

CDR3aa: CASSQAGGRNTIYF
CDR3nt: TGCGCCAGCAGCCAAGCCGGGGGAAGAAACACCATATATTTT
j_gene: TRBJ1-3
abundance: few
v_gene: TRBV4-3
d_gene: -

CDR3aa: CASSVLGSYNEQFF
CDR3nt: TGTGCCAGCAGTGTTCTTGGTTCCTACAATGAGCAGTTCTTC
j_gene: TRBJ2-1
abundance: -
v_gene: TRBV2
d_gene: -

CDR3aa: CSVVGTGGNYGYTF
CDR3nt: TGCAGCGTTGTGGGAACAGGGGGGAACTATGGCTACACCTTC
j_gene: TRBJ1-2
abundance: many
v_gene: TRBV29-1
d_gene: TRBD1

CDR3aa: CSARDPRSYTEAFF
CDR3nt: TGCAGTGCTAGAGATCCTCGAAGCTACACTGAAGCTTTCTTT
j_gene: TRBJ1-1
abundance: many
v_gene: TRBV20-1
d_gene: -

CDR3aa: CASSTQRETSHEQYF
CDR3nt: TGTGCCAGCAGCACGCAGCGGGAAACCTCCCACGAGCAGTACTTC
j_gene: TRBJ2-7
abundance: many
v_gene: TRBV9
d_gene: TRBD2